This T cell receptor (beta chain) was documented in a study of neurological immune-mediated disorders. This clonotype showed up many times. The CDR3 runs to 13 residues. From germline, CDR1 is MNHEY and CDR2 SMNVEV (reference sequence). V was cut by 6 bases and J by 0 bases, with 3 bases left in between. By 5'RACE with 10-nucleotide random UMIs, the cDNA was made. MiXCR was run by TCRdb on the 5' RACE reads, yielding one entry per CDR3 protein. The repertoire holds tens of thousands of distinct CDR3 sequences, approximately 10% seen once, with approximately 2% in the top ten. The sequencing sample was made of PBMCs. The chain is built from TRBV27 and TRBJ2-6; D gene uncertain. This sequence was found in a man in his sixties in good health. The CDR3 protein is CASRRSGANVLTF. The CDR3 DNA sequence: TGTGCCAGCAGGCGCTCTGGGGCCAACGTCCTGACTTTC. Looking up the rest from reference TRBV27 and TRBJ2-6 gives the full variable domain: EAQVTQNPRYLITVTGKKLTVTCSQNMNHEYMSWYRQDPGLGLRQIYYSMNVEVTDKGDVPEGYKVSRKEKRNFPLILESPSPNQTSLYFCASRRSGANVLTFGAGSRLTVL.